Below are 19 T cell receptor beta chains sequenced from a single sample in a study of T-cell reconstitution after alpha-beta-depleted transplantation in children. For TCRbeta, the library was prepared with unique molecular identifiers. TCRdb independently ran MiXCR on the PCR reads; one entry per CDR3 protein. The data contain around 670,000 distinct CDR3 sequences, around 13% of them seen just once; the ten biggest clones take up roughly 0.84%. The source material was PBMCs, sampled before TCRalphabeta/CD19-depleted stem cell transplant. The receptors shown here come from a girl aged 2 to 10 with congenital amegakaryocytic thrombocytopenia, due to receive a stem cell transplant.

The sample holds many counts of this clonotype. The chain joins TRBV5-1 to TRBJ1-5, with D unresolved. Germline values: CDR1 SGHRS, CDR2 YFSETQ. V was trimmed by 2 bases and J by 2 bases, leaving 11 bases between them. CDR3 size: 15 residues. The CDR3 DNA reads as TGCGCCAGCAGCTTAGCGGGATTTGGCAATCAGCCCCAGCATTTT. Encoded protein: CASSLAGFGNQPQHF.

This chain joins TRBV5-1 and TRBJ2-7; possibly TRBD2 for D (6 bases). The CDR3 extends over 13 amino acids. CDR1 is SGHRS and CDR2 is YFSETQ in the germline V gene. V lost 2 bases and J 7 bases, leaving 13 bases between the germline ends. The CDR3 DNA is TGCGCCAGCAGCTTACGACGGGAGTGGGAGCAGTACTTC. Its translation: CASSLRREWEQYF.

This clonotype was seen many times. V usage is TRBV29-1 and J usage is TRBJ2-1, with 8 bases aligning to TRBD2. The CDR3 totals 17 residues. V shed 2 bases and J 3 bases; nucleotides not matched to a gene: 12. Germline V CDR1 and CDR2: SQVTM, ANQGSEA. Written as DNA, the CDR3 is TGCAGCGTTGAATTGAGCGGGAGTTCTTACAGCTACAATGAGCAGTTCTTC. This encodes CSVELSGSSYSYNEQFF.

The sample holds many counts of this clonotype. The V call is TRBV20-1, the J call TRBJ2-3; D ambiguous. From germline, CDR1 is DFQATT and CDR2 SNEGSKA (reference sequence). V lost 4 bases and J lost 7, with 15 bases in between. This CDR3 contains 13 residues. CDR3 in DNA: TGCAGTGCTAAGAGCAGCACCCAAAATACGCAGTATTTT. Translating it yields CSAKSSTQNTQYF.

On this clonotype itself: One base away lies a much larger clone, so this may be a sequencing read error. The rearrangement joins TRBV12-3 or TRBV12-4 to TRBJ2-1; 10 positions agree with TRBD2. The CDR3 contains 14 residues. Trimming took 6 bases from V and 8 from J; bases not matched to a gene: 7. The DNA of the CDR3 is TGTGCCAGCAGGCCACTAGCGGGAAATGATGAGCAGTTCTTC. Protein: CASRPLAGNDEQFF.

This rearrangement joins TRBV25-1 to TRBJ2-5; D is unresolved. CDR3 length: 13 residues. CDR1 is MGHDK and CDR2 is SYGVNS in the germline V gene. Trimming pared 7 bases from V and 4 bases from J, leaving 13 bases between. Here the CDR3 reads CASNVRHGETQYF. The CDR3 DNA sequence: TGTGCCAGCAATGTAAGGCACGGAGAGACCCAGTACTTC.

This clonotype came up many times. The chain uses TRBV28 and TRBJ2-1; D remains unclear. V lost 6 bases, J lost 3 bases, and 15 bases lay in between. CDR3 length: 15 amino acids. Germline CDR1 is MDHEN and CDR2 is SYDVKM. The CDR3 nucleotides read TGTGCCAGCAGGGCAACGGGTAGGGTCTACAATGAGCAGTTCTTC. Amino acids: CASRATGRVYNEQFF.

This clonotype was observed at least ten times. The chain joins TRBV6-1 to TRBJ2-5; 8 bases map to TRBD1. The CDR3 is 14 residues long. Germline V gene data show CDR1 as MNHNS and CDR2 as SASEGT. V lost 2 bases to trimming and J lost 7 bases; unmatched junction nucleotides: 6. DNA of the CDR3: TGTGCCAGCAGTGAATCGGACAGGGTGGGGACCCAGTACTTC. This sequence encodes CASSESDRVGTQYF.

The rearrangement joins TRBV29-1 to TRBJ2-7, with 8 bases that match TRBD2. Germline CDR1 SQVTM, CDR2 ANQGSEA. The V segment lost 3 bases and the J segment 7 bases; nucleotides outside the gene matches: 11. This CDR3 is 14 amino acids long. CDR3 protein: CSVEVVAGYGEQYF. The CDR3 nucleotides read TGCAGCGTTGAGGTGGTAGCGGGATATGGAGAGCAGTACTTC.

This clonotype occurred a few times. V gene TRBV19 combines with J gene TRBJ2-1; 8 nucleotides align to TRBD2. CDR1 is LNHDA and CDR2 is SQIVND in the germline V gene (reference sequence). With V trimmed by 3 bases and J by 8 bases, 9 bases remained unmatched. The CDR3 length is 15 residues. For the CDR3, the DNA is TGTGCCAGTAGTATCGAACTAGCGGTCGGGTATGAGCAGTTCTTC. Its protein is CASSIELAVGYEQFF. The full variable domain, its missing parts supplied by reference TRBV19 and TRBJ2-1, is DGGITQSPKYLFRKEGQNVTLSCEQNLNHDAMYWYRQDPGQGLRLIYYSQIVNDFQKGDIAEGYSVSREKKESFPLTVTSAQKNPTAFYLCASSIELAVGYEQFFGPGTRLTVL.

On this clonotype itself: This sequence may be a read error, since a much larger clone differs from it by one base. The J gene is TRBJ2-1, the V gene TRBV20-1; no firm D call. The CDR3 runs to 16 residues. CDR1 and CDR2 from the germline V gene are DFQATT and SNEGSKA (reference sequence). The chain's CDR3 is CSAEADQYIIYSEQFF. The CDR3 coding sequence is TGCAGTGCTGAGGCTGACCAATACATTATATACAGTGAGCAGTTCTTC.

In its sample, this clonotype was seen a few times. The chain carries TRBV24-1 and TRBJ2-5, with unresolved D. The length of the CDR3 is 11 residues. Between the trimmed V and J ends, which lost 1 base and 7 bases, there was a span of 3 bases. Germline-derived CDR1 and CDR2 are KGHDR and SFDVKD. For the CDR3, the DNA is TGTGCCACCAGTGATTTAGGGACCCAGTACTTC. This codes for CATSDLGTQYF.

This clonotype was seen many times. The genes are TRBV20-1 and TRBJ1-1, with D perhaps matching TRBD1 (5 bases). This CDR3 has 16 amino acids. V lost 4 bases and J 5 bases, leaving 23 bases between the germline ends. The germline V gene encodes CDR1 DFQATT and CDR2 SNEGSKA (reference sequence). CDR3 sequence (DNA): TGCAGTGCTAAGAAGGACGACACCCCGACAGAGACTGAAGCTTTCTTT. Encoded protein: CSAKKDDTPTETEAFF.

This clonotype has a handful of counts. V gene TRBV11-2 combines with J gene TRBJ2-3; 8 bases are a match to TRBD2. CDR3 length equals 14 residues. The V gene end was trimmed by 5 bases and the J gene end by 11 bases; junction bases not matched to a gene: 12. Germline V gene lookup returns CDR1 SGHAT and CDR2 FQNNGV. This chain's CDR3 is CASSAGLVVPEQYF. The CDR3 bases are TGTGCCAGCAGCGCGGGACTAGTGGTTCCGGAGCAGTATTTT.

Only a few counts were recorded for this clonotype. The chain uses TRBV20-1 and TRBJ2-7; tentatively, D is TRBD2 (5 bases). CDR3 size: 13 residues. The germline V gene encodes CDR1 DFQATT and CDR2 SNEGSKA (reference sequence). V gave up 5 bases and J gave up 4 bases, with 15 bases separating them. Here the CDR3 reads CSAYTVGAYEQYF. The CDR3 bases are TGCAGTGCTTACACGGTGGGAGCATACGAGCAGTACTTC.

This clonotype has just a few counts. The chain couples TRBV11-2 to TRBJ1-1; D might be TRBD1 (5 bases). CDR1 and CDR2 from the germline V gene are SGHAT and FQNNGV. The CDR3 loop spans 14 amino acids. V was trimmed by 5 bases and J by 6 bases, leaving 16 bases between them. The CDR3 sequence is CASSAGPFSPEAFF. CDR3 bases: TGTGCCAGCAGCGCGGGACCCTTTTCCCCTGAAGCTTTCTTT. Full variable domain (missing parts from reference TRBV11-2 and TRBJ1-1): EAGVAQSPRYKIIEKRQSVAFWCNPISGHATLYWYQQILGQGPKLLIQFQNNGVVDDSQLPKDRFSAERLKGVDSTLKIQPAKLEDSAVYLCASSAGPFSPEAFFGQGTRLTVV.

V is TRBV15 and J is TRBJ2-7; tentative D call: TRBD1 (6 bases). Germline loops: CDR1 LNHNV, CDR2 YYDKDF (reference sequence). This CDR3 has 14 residues. V lost 0 bases to trimming and J lost 2 bases, with 8 bases between them. CDR3 DNA: TGTGCCACCAGCAGAGATCAGGGGACCTACGAGCAGTACTTC. It encodes CATSRDQGTYEQYF.

This clonotype occurred once. The chain recombines TRBV7-8 with TRBJ1-2; D remains ambiguous. The V end lost 1 base, the J end lost 8 bases, and 14 bases lay between the germline ends. The CDR3 extends over 14 amino acids. Per germline, CDR1 SGHVS and CDR2 FQNEAQ. CDR3 coding DNA: TGTGCCAGCAGCTTAGAATTGCCATCGTGGGGCTACACCTTC. It yields the protein CASSLELPSWGYTF.

This clonotype was observed at least ten times. The V gene is TRBV20-1, the J gene TRBJ1-2, with 8 bases matching TRBD1. This CDR3 has 18 residues. CDR1 and CDR2 (germline): DFQATT, SNEGSKA (reference sequence). The junction had 14 bases not matched to a gene; V was cut back by 1 base and J by 1 base. The CDR3 region is CSARATTPRTGLNYGYTF. In DNA form, the CDR3 reads TGCAGTGCTAGAGCAACTACCCCCCGGACAGGGCTTAACTATGGCTACACCTTC.